This TCR beta chain was retrieved from a study of T cells in Graves' hyperthyroidism and ophthalmopathy (dated by TCRdb to 2018 to 2020). With respect to the entire study: Peripheral blood samples were taken at the time of initial diagnosis, prior to any treatment. In addition, the study compared T-cell repertoires in thyroid tissue and in blood from several Graves' hyperthyroidism patients. To identify TCR V-J signatures that set the groups apart, the researchers used a discovery cohort of about a hundred patients, made up of under 45 with Graves' ophthalmopathy and about 55 with stable Graves' hyperthyroidism. For training and testing, the roughly 97 patients in the discovery cohort were randomly divided in a 7:3 ratio. Following sampling, methimazole starting at 30 mg daily was given to hyperthyroidism patients, and high-dose intravenous methylprednisolone was given to ophthalmopathy patients. The paper describes TCR Vbeta CDR3 sequencing of 135 peripheral blood samples, made up of around 41 ophthalmopathy patients, around 78 hyperthyroidism patients and roughly 17 progressor patients. Prospective prediction of ophthalmopathy was tested in an independent validation cohort consisting of about 20 hyperthyroidism patients and approximately 16 patients who later progressed to ophthalmopathy. Findings and caveats that apply to the study as a whole: During validation, the model predicted progression to ophthalmopathy a median of about 5.9 months ahead of onset, with around 71% sensitivity and 72% to 85% specificity. In cross-validation, a model built on a 13 V-J signature told ophthalmopathy apart from stable hyperthyroidism with approximately 90% sensitivity and 81% to 82% specificity, and in testing the same model reached 80%/75%. Most expanded thyroid clonotypes (frequency above 0.001) were also detected in blood, suggesting blood repertoires may reflect thyroid immune responses. No statistical method was used to fix the sample size in advance, and group allocation was not hidden from the investigators.

A distance of 11 bases separates the germline ends of V and J, which lose 1 base and 7 bases respectively. The germline V gene supplies CDR1 SGHTA and CDR2 FQGNSA. The CDR3 spans 14 residues, from the cysteine through the phenylalanine. Only the CDR3 region is kept as DNA, spanning 42 bases read in frame from base 1. In the ophthalmopathy patients, disease was moderately to severely active, with a Clinical Activity Score of 3 or more, a NOSPECS grade of 4 or more, and a duration of less than 3 months. The study excluded patients with uncontrolled infections, other autoimmune diseases, pregnancy or lactation. Diagnoses relied on clinical symptoms, serum thyroxine and TRAb, thyroid ultrasound and orbital computed tomography. PBMCs were separated from 8 to 10 ml of fresh peripheral blood using Ficoll-Paque density gradient centrifugation. Total RNA was extracted using Trizol reagent, and RNA quality was assessed on an Agilent 2100 Bioanalyzer.

This clonotype was counted at least ten times. Its antigen specificity is not known. Per-base quality was not reported, and no clone a single base away is much larger than it. Amplification of TCR beta CDR3 regions was carried out from RNA transcripts. A first-round RT-PCR of the TCR CDR3 used the HTBI primer set with the Qiagen OneStep RT-PCR kit. The libraries were constructed in a second round of multiplex PCR and then size-selected and purified. Sequencing of the libraries was done on an Illumina HiSeq2000 using paired-end 100 bp reads. In the source study's methods: SOAPnuke was used to process the raw data, throwing out any read that contained adapters or uncalled bases, had a mean Phred below 15, or lacked an exact constant-primer or identifier match. High-quality paired reads were merged with COPE v1.2.5, and unique nucleotide sequences were defined as clonotypes. MiTCR v1.1 was used to align clonotypes to the IMGT TRBV, TRBD and TRBJ reference segments. Analysis was restricted to V-J combinations with a frequency above 0.0001, which covered just over 98% of repertoires. The TCS score was defined as the ratio of F50 (clonal expansion) to E x V (chaos), calculated using BLOSUM62-based TCRdist between CDR3 peptides within each V-J. Welch's t-statistics and random forest reduced around 520 V-J features to roughly 13, which were used in a naive Bayes classifier (R e1071). Thyroid-blood repertoire similarity was quantified with the Morisita-Horn index. The public reads were reanalyzed by TCRdb: fastp trimming at Q25, MiXCR alignment, in-frame beta chains only. Identical CDR3 proteins give one entry, which carries the most common genes and DNA. TCRdb's processing, not the authors' own work, is the source of the V and J calls. Across this sample there are approximately 610,000 distinct CDR3 sequences, with roughly 14% seen only once. The leading ten clones occupy approximately 4.2% of the sample.

This clonotype was obtained from a woman between 35 and 50 years old with Graves' ophthalmopathy. The receptor chain draws on TRBV7-2 and TRBJ1-5, with the D gene too uncertain to name. Source material: blood. CDR3 reads: CASSLVPPGQPQHF. The nucleotides read TGTGCCAGCAGCTTAGTGCCCCCGGGCCAGCCCCAGCATTTT.